This TCR beta chain was recorded in a study of blood T cell repertoires in COVID-19. Study-wide context: COVID-19 samples, acute and convalescent, were from the United States, Italy and Spain. From T cells, B-cell-depleted T cells, or PBMCs came the material, which was cDNA or gDNA.

Clones were read by immunoSEQ multiplex PCR, and TCRdb kept only the in-frame ones, dropping some. Of about 280,000 clones in the sample, around nine tenths were seen once. The CDR3 runs to 15 residues. Trimming took 3 bases from V and 4 from J, leaving 18 bases between them. Germline CDR1 and CDR2: SQVTM and ANQGSEA. This clone was seen once. The chain recombines TRBV29-1 with TRBJ1-2; no definite D call. This TCR was recovered from a man between 35 and 55 years old with active or convalescent COVID-19. Sequencing was carried out using peripheral blood. The CDR3: CSVDLTESGSYGYTF. Here the CDR3 DNA reads TGCAGCGTTGACCTTACAGAGTCGGGGAGCTATGGCTACACCTTC.